This T cell receptor (beta chain) was obtained from a study of shared clonotypes between healthy human individuals. General study results and limits: Sequencing depth was expected to influence donor clonotype sharing. Four donors had around 5% of their naive CD4 clonotypes in common.

As to this clone: Its matching antigen is unknown.

Naive-designated CD8 cells lacked CD45RO, were positively enriched for CCR7, and omitted terminally differentiated effector memory CD45RA+ cells. The germline CDR1 and CDR2 sequences are MNHEY and SMNVEV (reference sequence). The CDR3 has 14 residues. V lost 3 bases and J lost 5, with 12 bases in between. Measured with immunoSEQ multiplex PCR; TCRdb has only the in-frame clones, and not every one. Among approximately 1.9 million clones listed, about 94% were seen once. The TCR comes from a man between 18 and 29 years old in good health. Some clones in this sample may be carry-over from other donors' samples. The material sequenced was naive CD8+ T cells from PBMCs. The chain joins TRBV27 to TRBJ2-3, with D unresolved. CDR3 nucleotide sequence: TGTGCCAGCAGTTTGGGTCTGCCGGGAGATACGCAGTATTTT. Protein sequence: CASSLGLPGDTQYF.